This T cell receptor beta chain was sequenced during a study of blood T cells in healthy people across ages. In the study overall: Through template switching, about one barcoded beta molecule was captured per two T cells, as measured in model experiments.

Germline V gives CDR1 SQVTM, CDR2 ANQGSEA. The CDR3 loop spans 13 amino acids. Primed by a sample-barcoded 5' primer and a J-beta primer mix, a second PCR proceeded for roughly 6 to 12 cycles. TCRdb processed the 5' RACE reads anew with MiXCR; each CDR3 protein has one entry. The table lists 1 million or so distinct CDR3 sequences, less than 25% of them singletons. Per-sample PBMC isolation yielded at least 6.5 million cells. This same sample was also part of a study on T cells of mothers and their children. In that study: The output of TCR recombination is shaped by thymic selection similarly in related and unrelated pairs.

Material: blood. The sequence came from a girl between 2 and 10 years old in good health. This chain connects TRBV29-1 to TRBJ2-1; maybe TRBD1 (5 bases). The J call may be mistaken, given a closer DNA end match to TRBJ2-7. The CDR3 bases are TGCAGCGTTGAGGACGAAACAGGCTACGAGCAGTACTTC. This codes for CSVEDETGYEQYF.